Each of the 5 T cell receptor beta chains below was sequenced from the same sample in a study of cytomegalovirus exposure and HLA in healthy donors (dated by TCRdb to 2015 to 2018). The library was produced with the immunoSEQ multiplex PCR assay. For the multiplex PCR, a mixture combining 60 forward primers for TCR Vbeta segments and 13 reverse primers for TCR Jbeta segments was used. TCRdb carries this immuneACCESS record with in-frame sequences only. Its versions omit some clonotypes, under half of them owing to an unresolved V gene in the studies checked, with the rest unexplained. The sample table records 160,000 or so clones; about 86% of these occur just once. The top ten clones comprise under 2% of the sample. Sample: PBMCs. The receptors originated from a woman aged 18-29 years in good health and CMV-seronegative.

The chain has TRBV7-2 and TRBJ1-2; no definite D call. CDR1 SGHTA and CDR2 FQGNSA come from the germline V gene. The CDR3 extends over 12 amino acids. Trimming removed 5 bases at V and 7 bases at J, with 11 bases between. This CDR3 is CASSRRGGGYTF. In DNA form, the CDR3 reads TGTGCCAGCAGCAGGAGAGGTGGTGGCTACACCTTC.

This sequence joins TRBV5-6 and TRBJ2-3, with 8 bases matching TRBD1. Germline V gene sequence: CDR1 SGHDT, CDR2 YYEEEE. This CDR3 is 12 amino acids long. Germline trimming cut 4 bases from V and 9 bases from J; bases unmatched to any gene: 4. DNA of the CDR3: TGTGCCAGCAGCCCTAGACAGGGGACGCAGTATTTT. This translates into CASSPRQGTQYF.

V usage is TRBV19 and J usage is TRBJ2-5, with a tentative D call TRBD2 (6 bases). This CDR3 has 14 residues. Germline V gives CDR1 LNHDA, CDR2 SQIVND (reference sequence). Trimming took off 0 bases at V and 5 bases at J, with 10 bases between the two ends. CDR3 nucleotides: TGTGCCAGTAGTATAGATCCTAGCGCGGAGACCCAGTACTTC. Its protein product is CASSIDPSAETQYF.

The J gene is TRBJ2-7, the V gene TRBV27, with TRBD1 as a possible D gene (6 bases). The germline V and J ends were trimmed by 3 bases and 0 bases, with 15 bases remaining between them. This CDR3 is 16 amino acids long. The germline CDR1 and CDR2 sequences are MNHEY and SMNVEV (reference sequence). In DNA, the CDR3 is TGTGCCAGCAGTTTCTCCCAGGGGCCCCTCTCCTACGAGCAGTACTTC. This translates into CASSFSQGPLSYEQYF.

The V and J genes are TRBV28 and TRBJ2-7, with D possibly matching TRBD1 (5 bases). V was cut by 3 bases and J by 3 bases, with 24 bases left in between. The CDR3 is 18 residues long. Germline V gene lookup returns CDR1 MDHEN and CDR2 SYDVKM. The CDR3 reads CASSFSKPWGRNFYEQYF. The CDR3 DNA sequence: TGTGCCAGCAGTTTCTCCAAACCCTGGGGCAGGAATTTCTACGAGCAGTACTTC.